This T cell receptor beta chain was retrieved from a study of identical twins. Study-level results: While abundant cord blood beta clonotypes carried fewer insertions, memory repertoires showed no such pattern. For out-of-frame alpha sequences shared by twins, low generation probability was in excess. The study found that models underestimated out-of-frame TCR alpha sharing in monozygotic twins.

CDR1 and CDR2 (germline): LGHNA, YNFKEQ. V gave up 0 bases and J gave up 8 bases; unmatched junction bases: 7. The length of the CDR3 is 16 residues. Each CDR3 protein is one row after TCRdb ran MiXCR on the 5' RACE reads. Of 400,000 to 500,000 distinct CDR3 sequences in the sample, around 20% are singletons; the top ten hold 9.5% to 15%. Healthy Caucasian individuals made up all the donors. Of note for this clonotype: Its specificity is not known.

This TCR was recovered from a man aged 50-60 years in good health. The specimen was naive T cells sorted from blood. This rearrangement joins TRBV4-2 to TRBJ2-1; 10 nucleotides agree with TRBD2. Here the CDR3 reads CASSQDKRGGSDEQFF. CDR3 in DNA: TGTGCCAGCAGCCAAGATAAGCGGGGGGGCTCTGATGAGCAGTTCTTC.